This T cell receptor (beta chain) was sequenced for a study of blood T cell repertoires in COVID-19. The wider study: T cells, B-cell-depleted T cells, or PBMCs supplied cDNA or gDNA.

The V gene lost 3 bases and the J gene lost 6 bases, with 12 bases spanning the gap. The CDR3 loop spans 14 amino acids. Germline CDR1 reads SEHNR; CDR2 reads FQNEAQ (reference sequence). Participants reported their clinical history, and cohort assignment relied on those reports. Original analysis: Scientists estimated how many nucleated cells there were by amplifying reference gene primers. Produced via immunoSEQ multiplex PCR; TCRdb's table is partial and in-frame only. V, J and clone size were drawn from that table, and D and trimming were deduced from the DNA. The data hold about 240,000 clones, with about 89% observed a single time.

The gene calls are TRBV7-9 and TRBJ2-1; possibly TRBD2 for D (6 bases). The TCR comes from a man aged 40-49 years who had recovered from COVID-19. The source material was PBMCs or T cells enriched from blood (not recorded which). The CDR3 is CASSFPGDGNEQFF. The DNA for the CDR3 is TGTGCCAGCAGCTTTCCGGGGGACGGCAATGAGCAGTTCTTC.